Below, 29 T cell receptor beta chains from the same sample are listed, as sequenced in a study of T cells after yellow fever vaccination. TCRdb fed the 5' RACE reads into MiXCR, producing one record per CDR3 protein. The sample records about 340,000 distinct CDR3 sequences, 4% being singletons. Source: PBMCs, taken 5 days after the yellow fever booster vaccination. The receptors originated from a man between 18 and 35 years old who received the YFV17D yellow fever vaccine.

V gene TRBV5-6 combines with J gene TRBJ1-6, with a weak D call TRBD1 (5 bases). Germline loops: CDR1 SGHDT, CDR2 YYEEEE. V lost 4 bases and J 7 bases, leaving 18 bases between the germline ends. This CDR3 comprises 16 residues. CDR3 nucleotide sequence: TGTGCCAGCAGCGACGGACGGGTAGGGGCCAATTCACCCCTCCACTTT. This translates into CASSDGRVGANSPLHF.

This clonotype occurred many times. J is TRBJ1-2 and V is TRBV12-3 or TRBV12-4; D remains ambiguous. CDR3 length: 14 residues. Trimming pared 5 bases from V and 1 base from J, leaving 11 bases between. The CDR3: CASSPSTGNYGYTF. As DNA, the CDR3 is TGTGCCAGCAGTCCGTCAACGGGTAACTATGGCTACACCTTC.

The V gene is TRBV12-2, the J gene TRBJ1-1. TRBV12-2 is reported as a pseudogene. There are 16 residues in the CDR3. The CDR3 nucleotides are TGTGCAAGTCGCTCTACACAAGGAACGTCGAACACTGAAGCTTTCTTT. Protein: CASRSTQGTSNTEAFF.

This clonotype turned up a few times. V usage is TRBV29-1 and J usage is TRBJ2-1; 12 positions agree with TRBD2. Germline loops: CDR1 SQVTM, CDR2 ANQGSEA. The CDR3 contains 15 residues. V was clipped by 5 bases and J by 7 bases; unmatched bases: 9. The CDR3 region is CSVPALAGGRNEQFF. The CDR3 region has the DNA TGCAGCGTTCCTGCACTAGCGGGGGGTCGGAATGAGCAGTTCTTC.

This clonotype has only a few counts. DNA for the CDR3: TGCGCCAGCAGCCAAGATCGCAGGGACCAGTTCTTC. Translation: CASSQDRRDQFF. This chain links TRBV4-1 with TRBJ2-1; D is tentatively TRBD1 or TRBD2 (5 bases each). There are 12 residues in the CDR3. The germline gives CDR1 MGHRA, CDR2 YSYEKL. V was pared by 0 bases and J by 13 bases, with 10 bases between.

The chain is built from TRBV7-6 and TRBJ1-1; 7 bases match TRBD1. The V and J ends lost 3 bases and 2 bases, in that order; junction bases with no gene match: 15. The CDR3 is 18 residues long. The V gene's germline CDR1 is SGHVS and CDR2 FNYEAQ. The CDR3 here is CASSFDREGGRLNTEAFF. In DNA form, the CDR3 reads TGTGCCAGCAGCTTCGACAGGGAAGGGGGGCGTTTAAACACTGAAGCTTTCTTT. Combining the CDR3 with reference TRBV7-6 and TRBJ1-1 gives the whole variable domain GAGVSQSPRYKVTKRGQDVALRCDPISGHVSLYWYRQALGQGPEFLTYFNYEAQQDKSGLPNDRFSAERPEGSISTLTIQRTEQRDSAMYRCASSFDREGGRLNTEAFFGQGTRLTVV.

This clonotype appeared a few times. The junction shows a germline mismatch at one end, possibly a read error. The CDR3: CSVQDFSGYGYTF. As DNA, the CDR3 is TGCAGCGTTCAAGACTTTTCGGGCTATGGCTACACCTTC. This chain uses TRBV29-1 with TRBJ1-2; D is unresolved. Germline assignment: CDR1 SQVTM and CDR2 ANQGSEA. The CDR3 is 13 residues long. Using reference TRBV29-1 and TRBJ1-2 for the parts outside the CDR3, the full variable domain is SAVISQKPSRDICQRGTSLTIQCQVDSQVTMMFWYRQQPGQSLTLIATANQGSEATYESGFVIDKFPISRPNLTFSTLTVSNMSPEDSSIYLCSVQDFSGYGYTFGSGTRLTVV.

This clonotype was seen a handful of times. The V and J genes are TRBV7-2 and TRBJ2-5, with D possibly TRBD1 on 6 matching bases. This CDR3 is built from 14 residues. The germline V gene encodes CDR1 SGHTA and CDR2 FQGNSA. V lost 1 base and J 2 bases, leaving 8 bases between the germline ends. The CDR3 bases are TGTGCCAGCAGCTTAGGGACAGCTCAAGAGACCCAGTACTTC. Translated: CASSLGTAQETQYF.

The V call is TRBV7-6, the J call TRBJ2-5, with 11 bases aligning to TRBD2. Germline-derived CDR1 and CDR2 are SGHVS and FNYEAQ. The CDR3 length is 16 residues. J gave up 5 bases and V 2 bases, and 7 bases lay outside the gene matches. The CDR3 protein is CASSLRTSGLRETQYF. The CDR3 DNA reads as TGTGCCAGCAGCTTACGGACTAGCGGGCTGAGGGAGACCCAGTACTTC. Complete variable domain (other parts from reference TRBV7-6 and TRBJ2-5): GAGVSQSPRYKVTKRGQDVALRCDPISGHVSLYWYRQALGQGPEFLTYFNYEAQQDKSGLPNDRFSAERPEGSISTLTIQRTEQRDSAMYRCASSLRTSGLRETQYFGPGTRLLVL.

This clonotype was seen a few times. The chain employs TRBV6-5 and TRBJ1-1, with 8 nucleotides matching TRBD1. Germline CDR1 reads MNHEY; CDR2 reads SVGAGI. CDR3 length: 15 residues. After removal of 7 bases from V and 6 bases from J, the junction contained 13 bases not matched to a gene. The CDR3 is CASTLTGAGLAEAFF. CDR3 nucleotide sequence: TGTGCCAGCACCCTGACAGGGGCCGGTCTCGCTGAAGCTTTCTTT.

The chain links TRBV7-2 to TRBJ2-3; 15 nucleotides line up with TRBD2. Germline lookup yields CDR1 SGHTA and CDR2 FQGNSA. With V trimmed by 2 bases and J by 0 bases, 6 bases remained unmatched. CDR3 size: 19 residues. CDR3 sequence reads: CASSLTGTSGGISTDTQYF. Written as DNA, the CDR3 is TGTGCCAGCAGCTTAACCGGGACTAGCGGGGGGATAAGCACAGATACGCAGTATTTT.

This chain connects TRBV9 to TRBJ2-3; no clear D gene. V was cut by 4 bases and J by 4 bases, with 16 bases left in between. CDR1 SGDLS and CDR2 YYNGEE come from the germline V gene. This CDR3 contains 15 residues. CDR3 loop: CASSYGGDWADTQYF. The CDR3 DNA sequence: TGTGCCAGCAGCTACGGTGGTGATTGGGCAGATACGCAGTATTTT.

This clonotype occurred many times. The CDR3 sequence: CSAPPSGAFTDTQYF. The CDR3 DNA reads as TGCAGTGCTCCTCCTAGCGGGGCCTTCACAGATACGCAGTATTTT. V is TRBV20-1 and J is TRBJ2-3; 9 bases are shared with TRBD2. The J segment lost 2 bases and the V segment lost 5 bases, leaving 8 bases of the junction unmatched. This CDR3 spans 15 amino acids. The V gene's germline CDR1 is DFQATT and CDR2 SNEGSKA (reference sequence).

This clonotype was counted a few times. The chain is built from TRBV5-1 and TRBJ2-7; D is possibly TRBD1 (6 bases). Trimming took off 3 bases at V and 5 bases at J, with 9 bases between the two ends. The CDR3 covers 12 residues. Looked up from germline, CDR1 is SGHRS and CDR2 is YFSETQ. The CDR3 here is CASSYNRDEQYF. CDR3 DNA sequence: TGCGCCAGCAGCTATAACAGGGACGAGCAGTACTTC.

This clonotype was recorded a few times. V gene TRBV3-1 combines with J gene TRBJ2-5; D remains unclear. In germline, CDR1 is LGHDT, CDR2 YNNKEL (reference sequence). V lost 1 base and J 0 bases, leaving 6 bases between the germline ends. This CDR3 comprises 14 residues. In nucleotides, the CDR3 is TGTGCCAGCAGCCAAGGCGTTTACCAAGAGACCCAGTACTTC. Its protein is CASSQGVYQETQYF.

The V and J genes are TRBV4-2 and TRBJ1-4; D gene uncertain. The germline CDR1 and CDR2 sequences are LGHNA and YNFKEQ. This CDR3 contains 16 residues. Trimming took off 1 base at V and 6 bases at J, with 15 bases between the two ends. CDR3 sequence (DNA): TGTGCCAGCAGCCAAGCTCCCAACGAAGGTCATGAAAAACTGTTTTTT. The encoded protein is CASSQAPNEGHEKLFF.

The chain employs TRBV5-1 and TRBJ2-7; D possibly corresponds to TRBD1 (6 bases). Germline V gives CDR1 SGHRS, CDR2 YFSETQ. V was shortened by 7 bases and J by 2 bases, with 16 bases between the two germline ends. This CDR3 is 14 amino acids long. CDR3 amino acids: CASGLSGQTYEQYF. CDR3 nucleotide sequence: TGCGCCAGCGGTCTCTCGGGACAAACCTACGAGCAGTACTTC. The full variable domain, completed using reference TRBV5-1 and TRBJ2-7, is KAGVTQTPRYLIKTRGQQVTLSCSPISGHRSVSWYQQTPGQGLQFLFEYFSETQRNKGNFPGRFSGRQFSNSRSEMNVSTLELGDSALYLCASGLSGQTYEQYFGPGTRLTVT.

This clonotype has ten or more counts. CDR3 loop: CSARDRGGTVGYTF. CDR3 coding DNA: TGCAGTGCTAGAGATAGGGGGGGGACCGTTGGCTACACCTTC. V usage is TRBV20-1 and J usage is TRBJ1-2; weak D call: TRBD1 (6 bases). CDR3 length: 14 amino acids. Deletions cut 0 bases from V and 7 bases from J, with 15 bases between. Germline CDR1 reads DFQATT; CDR2 reads SNEGSKA (reference sequence).

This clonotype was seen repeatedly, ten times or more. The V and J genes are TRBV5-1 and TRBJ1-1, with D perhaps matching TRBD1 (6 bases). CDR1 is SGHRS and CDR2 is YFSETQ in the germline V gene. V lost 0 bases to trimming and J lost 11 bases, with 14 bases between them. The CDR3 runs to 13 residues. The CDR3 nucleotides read TGCGCCAGCAGCTTGGATGATTCAGGGGCCGCTTTCTTT. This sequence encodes CASSLDDSGAAFF.

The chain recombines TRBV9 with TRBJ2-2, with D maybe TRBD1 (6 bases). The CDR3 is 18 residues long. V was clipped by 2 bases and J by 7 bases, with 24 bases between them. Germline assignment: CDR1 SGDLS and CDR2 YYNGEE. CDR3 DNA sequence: TGTGCCAGCAGCGTGGGTGCGGCAGGGGCAAGGGTAGACGGGGAGCTGTTTTTT. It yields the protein CASSVGAAGARVDGELFF.

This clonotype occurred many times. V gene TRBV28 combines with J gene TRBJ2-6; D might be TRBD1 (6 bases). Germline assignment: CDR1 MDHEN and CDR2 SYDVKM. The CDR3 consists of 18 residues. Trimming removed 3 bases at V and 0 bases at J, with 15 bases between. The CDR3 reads CASSFGKNRVSGANVLTF. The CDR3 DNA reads TGTGCCAGCAGTTTCGGCAAGAACAGGGTCTCTGGGGCCAACGTCCTGACTTTC.

CDR3 residues: CASSGDRPARGSQYF. The CDR3 coding sequence is TGTGCCAGCAGTGGCGACAGACCCGCTCGCGGATCGCAGTATTTT. V gene TRBV12-3 or TRBV12-4 combines with J gene TRBJ2-3; weak D call: TRBD1 (5 bases). CDR3 length: 15 amino acids. Between the trimmed V and J ends, which lost 5 bases and 10 bases, there was a span of 22 bases.

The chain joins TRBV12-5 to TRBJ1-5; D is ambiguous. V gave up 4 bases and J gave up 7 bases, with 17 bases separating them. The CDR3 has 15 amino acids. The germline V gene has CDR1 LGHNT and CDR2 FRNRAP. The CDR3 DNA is TGTGCTAGTGGTTACGTTCCAGGTTGCAGGCAGCCCCAGCATTTT. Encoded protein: CASGYVPGCRQPQHF.

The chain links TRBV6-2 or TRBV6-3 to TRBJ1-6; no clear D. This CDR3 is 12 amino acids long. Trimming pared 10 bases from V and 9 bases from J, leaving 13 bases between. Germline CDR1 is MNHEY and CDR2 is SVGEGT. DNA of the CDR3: TGTGCCACCCGACAAGTTTTTTCACCCCTCCACTTT. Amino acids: CATRQVFSPLHF.

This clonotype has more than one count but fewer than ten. The chain's CDR3 is CASSQAYNTGELFF. The CDR3 coding sequence is TGTGCCAGCAGTCAGGCTTACAACACCGGGGAGCTGTTTTTT. V and J are TRBV6-4 and TRBJ2-2; D is undetermined. Per the germline V gene, CDR1 is MRHNA and CDR2 is SNTAGT. The CDR3 consists of 14 residues. Trimming stripped 5 bases from V and 2 bases from J, with 9 bases between.

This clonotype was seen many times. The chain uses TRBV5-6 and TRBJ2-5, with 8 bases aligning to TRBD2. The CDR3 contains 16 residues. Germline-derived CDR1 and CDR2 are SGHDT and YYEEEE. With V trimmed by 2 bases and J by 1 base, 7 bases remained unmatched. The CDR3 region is CASSFAERGTQETQYF. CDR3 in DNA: TGTGCCAGCAGCTTCGCCGAGCGGGGGACCCAAGAGACCCAGTACTTC.

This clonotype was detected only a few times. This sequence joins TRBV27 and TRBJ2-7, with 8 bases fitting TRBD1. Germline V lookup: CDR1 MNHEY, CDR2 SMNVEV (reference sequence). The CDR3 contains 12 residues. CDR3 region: CASGEQGEGLNV. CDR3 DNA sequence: TGTGCCAGCGGTGAACAGGGGGAAGGTCTGAACGTC.

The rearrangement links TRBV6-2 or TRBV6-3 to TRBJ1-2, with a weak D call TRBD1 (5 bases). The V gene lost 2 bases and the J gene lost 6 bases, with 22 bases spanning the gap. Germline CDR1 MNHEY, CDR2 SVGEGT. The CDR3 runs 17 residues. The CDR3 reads CASSYPLSAGVGNGYTF. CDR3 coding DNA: TGTGCCAGCAGTTACCCCCTGAGCGCGGGGGTCGGGAATGGCTACACCTTC.

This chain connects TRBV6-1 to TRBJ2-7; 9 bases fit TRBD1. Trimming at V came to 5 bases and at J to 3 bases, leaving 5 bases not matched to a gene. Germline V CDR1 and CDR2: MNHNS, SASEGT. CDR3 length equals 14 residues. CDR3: CASSHPGQGYEQYF. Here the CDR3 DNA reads TGTGCCAGCAGTCATCCGGGACAGGGCTACGAGCAGTACTTC.